What follows are 6 T cell receptor beta chains derived from one specimen sequenced in a study of naive and memory T cell subsets. Study-level points and caveats: Especially in CD8 cells, naive repertoires contained a few larger clonotypes, possibly CD45RA-re-expressing memory cells.

Both TRBC1 and TRBC2 were covered by a beta constant-region primer of two equimolar oligonucleotides. Nested alpha and beta constant-region primers with the SP2 primer drove four PCR rounds on ligated cDNA. Using its own MiXCR run on the UMI-ligation and nested PCR reads, TCRdb lists one record per CDR3 protein. Of around 140,000 distinct CDR3 sequences listed, roughly a fifth are singletons. Their specific antigens are unknown. Material: naive CD8+ T cells from blood. These receptors were obtained from a human donor in good health.

The chain uses TRBV5-4 and TRBJ2-3; tentatively, D is TRBD2 (6 bases). The CDR3 runs 13 residues. Germline V lookup: CDR1 SGHNT, CDR2 YYREEE (reference sequence). Trimming removed 3 bases from V and 6 bases from J, with 11 bases in between. CDR3 amino acids: CASSSGVSDTQYF. The CDR3 nucleotides read TGTGCCAGCAGCTCGGGAGTTTCGGATACGCAGTATTTT. Drawing the rest from reference TRBV5-4 and TRBJ2-3, the complete variable domain is ETGVTQSPTHLIKTRGQQVTLRCSSQSGHNTVSWYQQALGQGPQFIFQYYREEENGRGNFPPRFSGLQFPNYSSELNVNALELDDSALYLCASSSGVSDTQYFGPGTRLTVL.

This clonotype came up many times. J is TRBJ2-1 and V is TRBV28, with 8 bases lining up with TRBD2. CDR1 is MDHEN and CDR2 is SYDVKM in the germline V gene. The CDR3 has 16 amino acids. After removal of 2 bases from V and 5 bases from J, the junction contained 8 bases not matched to a gene. CDR3 DNA sequence: TGTGCCAGCAGTTTAGGGATAGCGGGGACTAACAATGAGCAGTTCTTC. This translates into CASSLGIAGTNNEQFF.

J is TRBJ2-7 and V is TRBV7-2; 10 bases agree with TRBD2. The J segment lost 2 bases and the V segment lost 5 bases, leaving 6 bases of the junction unmatched. The length of the CDR3 is 15 residues. The germline V gene has CDR1 SGHTA and CDR2 FQGNSA. The CDR3 DNA reads TGTGCCAGCAGCCAAGCGGGGGGGGGAGCCTACGAGCAGTACTTC. Its protein product is CASSQAGGGAYEQYF.

This clonotype was counted only a few times. This chain connects TRBV6-5 to TRBJ2-7; the D is unclear. Germline CDR1 reads MNHEY; CDR2 reads SVGAGI. This CDR3 comprises 15 residues. V dropped 0 bases and J dropped 3 bases, with 12 bases sitting between them. CDR3 DNA: TGTGCCAGCAGTTACTCGATAACAGAATACTACGAGCAGTACTTC. This gives the protein CASSYSITEYYEQYF.

This sequence joins TRBV13 and TRBJ2-7; no clear D gene. CDR1 is PRHDT, CDR2 FYEKMQ, per germline (reference sequence). V was shortened by 0 bases and J by 6 bases, with 9 bases between the two germline ends. The length of the CDR3 is 13 residues. This CDR3 is CASSLGELSEQYF. The CDR3 region has the DNA TGTGCCAGCAGCTTAGGGGAGCTGAGCGAGCAGTACTTC.

The sample holds a few counts of this clonotype. As DNA, the CDR3 is TGTGCCAGTAGCCCGGGACAGGGTTTGGATCAGCCCCAGCATTTT. Protein product: CASSPGQGLDQPQHF. The chain has TRBV19 and TRBJ1-5; TRBD1 matches 9 bases. This CDR3 has 15 amino acids. Germline V lookup: CDR1 LNHDA, CDR2 SQIVND (reference sequence). Trimming at V came to 6 bases and at J to 5 bases, leaving 8 bases not matched to a gene.